This T cell receptor (beta chain) was captured by sequencing in a study of blood T cell repertoires in COVID-19. On the study more broadly: T cells, B-cell-depleted T cells, or PBMCs provided the cDNA or gDNA that served as material.

Some clones are missing from TCRdb's copy, which holds only in-frame ones; the method was immunoSEQ multiplex PCR. Among approximately 320,000 clones listed, roughly 90% were seen once. Recruits, aged roughly 18 to 89 years, lived in 24 US areas. Participant-given clinical history determined each cohort assignment. Sequencing was performed on PBMCs or T cells enriched from blood (not recorded which). The receptor was isolated from a man aged 55 to 70 who had recovered from COVID-19.

The CDR3 region is CASSAAGGYEQYF. The CDR3 region has the DNA TGTGCCAGCAGCGCAGCAGGGGGATACGAGCAGTACTTC. The genes are TRBV9 and TRBJ2-7; 7 bases match TRBD1. This CDR3 region has 13 residues. Germline loops: CDR1 SGDLS, CDR2 YYNGEE. Germline trimming cut 3 bases from V and 4 bases from J; bases unmatched to any gene: 4.